This TCR beta chain was profiled in a study of T cell changes during pregnancy in multiple sclerosis. Within the sample, this clone is medium-sized. Assay: immunoSEQ multiplex PCR; the TCRdb copy retains only in-frame clones and omits some. The sample yields 50,000 or so clones, 85% to 95% seen once. The sequences come from CD4+ T cells from peripheral blood mononuclear cells, collected in the third trimester of pregnancy. The sequence was obtained from a female donor with multiple sclerosis, enrolled in a pregnancy study.

CDR3 bases: TGTGCCAGCAGCCCAGGTGACGGGAGCAGATATTGGCAGTTCTTC. This encodes CASSPGDGSRYWQFF. This chain joins TRBV6-5 and TRBJ2-1; tentatively, D is TRBD2 (6 bases). Looked up from germline, CDR1 is MNHEY and CDR2 is SVGAGI. With 6 bases removed from V and 12 bases from J, the gap between germline ends came to 24 bases. The CDR3 sequence is 15 residues long.